The text below deals with one T cell receptor (beta chain). This clone's antigen is unknown. Nothing much larger sits one base from this clone, and base qualities are not available. These data originate in a study of blood T cell repertoires in COVID-19 (TCRdb year 2020). About the full investigation: The collaborator samples originated in the United States, Italy and Spain and spanned the acute and convalescent phases of COVID-19. Subjects who had been exposed to COVID-19, were actively infected with it, or had recovered from it provided the deeply sampled blood TCRbeta repertoires that made up the dataset. The repertoires were made available in a free public database intended to serve as a resource for research on the immune response to SARS-CoV-2. The material from the prospective study consisted of cDNA or gDNA derived from T cells, B-cell-depleted T cells, or PBMCs. Where available, HLA class I and class II types were taken from metadata supplied by the sample provider and were not determined by assay-based typing. A de-identified subject ID, COVID-19 status, age in years and sex were almost always included in the sample metadata. The samples were drawn from two sources: the first 160 participants of the ongoing ImmuneRACE study, and 1,200 or so subjects contributed by 6 global collaborators.

The junction shows trimming of 5 bases on V and 7 bases on J, plus 18 bases between the germline ends. For CDR1 and CDR2, the germline V gene (reference sequence) lists LGHDT and YNNKEL. Taken from cysteine to phenylalanine, the CDR3 has 14 residues. This entry keeps only the CDR3 DNA: 42 bases, framed from base 1. TCRbeta CDR3 regions were amplified from genomic DNA by means of the immunoSEQ Assay, a bias-controlled multiplex PCR. In the source study's methods: The number of nucleated cells in each sample was estimated by amplification of reference gene primers within the assay. To quantify the absolute abundance of each unique TCRbeta CDR3 rearrangement, sequence reads were collapsed and filtered. For each sample, productive Simpson clonality was calculated as the square root of Simpson's diversity index across productive rearrangements. TCRdb retrieved this table from immuneACCESS and kept in-frame rearrangements only. Not all clones are present; in checked studies, unresolved V genes account for under half, and no reason is known for the remainder. The V and J calls and clone size were taken over from that table, and D and trimming were inferred from the DNA. The sample yields about 410,000 clones; roughly 91% were counted once. The ten most abundant clones make up 1.7% of the sample.

Points the paper makes about the study in general: The quantity of clinical and demographic metadata differed by source and by participant and was supplied without curation.

Participants in the prospective study were aged roughly 18 to 100 years, lived in under 30 United States geographic areas, and enrolled through a virtual design. In the prospective study, cohorts were assigned on the basis of participant-reported clinical history obtained from a screening survey and a study questionnaire. Recovered participants in ImmuneRACE Cohort 3 were defined as having two consecutive negative NP/OP PCR tests, clearance from a healthcare professional, or resolution of symptoms. In the prospective study, whole blood, serum and a nasopharyngeal or oropharyngeal swab were collected from each participant by mobile phlebotomists. Additional blood draws and questionnaires over an approximately two-month period could optionally be provided by prospective study participants. Before DNA extraction, prospective study blood samples were shipped either frozen or at room temperature.

Sequenced sample: PBMCs or T cells enriched from blood (not recorded which). The sequence was obtained from a woman aged 25 to 39 who had recovered from COVID-19. The rearranged chain carries TRBV3-1 (or the pseudogene TRBV3-2) and TRBJ2-7, and perhaps TRBD2 as D gene, on 5 matching bases. The DNA is TGTGCCAGCAGCAGAGCGGATATTACGAGAGAGCAGTACTTC. Its product reads: CASSRADITREQYF.